These 30 T cell receptor beta chains originate from one sample sequenced in a study of identifying expanded T cells in peripheral blood (dated by TCRdb to the late 2010s). To prepare the library, the immunoSEQ multiplex PCR assay was applied. Drawn from immuneACCESS, this table holds only the in-frame rearrangements with V and J called that TCRdb kept. Clones are partly lost; checked studies trace under half to an unresolved V gene and leave the rest unexplained. Here the sample has approximately 58,000 clones; about 92% occur a single time. Around 3.5% of the sample lies in the top ten. Sequencing used blood. These receptors were taken from a person aged 18-70 years in good health.

The chain is built from TRBV19 and TRBJ1-2; possibly TRBD1 for D (5 bases). Germline V gene data show CDR1 as LNHDA and CDR2 as SQIVND (reference sequence). Trimming stripped 3 bases from V and 6 bases from J, with 11 bases between. The CDR3 runs to 13 residues. Here the CDR3 DNA reads TGTGCCAGTAGTATCGGCAGGGTGGATGGCTACACCTTC. It codes for CASSIGRVDGYTF.

The chain recombines TRBV5-1 with TRBJ2-7, with 9 bases identical to TRBD1. The germline CDR1 and CDR2 sequences are SGHRS and YFSETQ. CDR3 length: 14 residues. V lost 4 bases, J lost 2 bases, and 4 bases stayed unmatched. The CDR3 DNA reads TGCGCCAGCAGCCGGGACAGGGCCACCTACGAGCAGTACTTC. Amino acid sequence: CASSRDRATYEQYF.

This chain connects TRBV19 to TRBJ1-1; D possibly corresponds to TRBD1 (5 bases). This CDR3 spans 16 amino acids. In germline, CDR1 is LNHDA, CDR2 SQIVND (reference sequence). Trimming stripped 3 bases from V and 0 bases from J, with 14 bases between. CDR3 in DNA: TGTGCCAGTAGTATGGGGGGAGTTGGGATGAACACTGAAGCTTTCTTT. Protein sequence: CASSMGGVGMNTEAFF.

This chain links TRBV5-1 with TRBJ1-1, with D perhaps matching TRBD1 (6 bases). CDR1 and CDR2 from the germline V gene are SGHRS and YFSETQ. The CDR3 is made up of 15 amino acids. V shed 5 bases and J shed 1 base, with 15 bases lying between them. CDR3 sequence reads: CASSKLQGGNTEAFF. CDR3 bases: TGCGCCAGCAGTAAGTTACAGGGTGGGAACACTGAAGCTTTCTTT.

The chain is built from TRBV7-6 and TRBJ1-1; TRBD1 is a possible D gene (5 bases). This CDR3 spans 14 amino acids. Trimming took off 4 bases at V and 1 base at J, with 10 bases between the two ends. The germline gives CDR1 SGHVS, CDR2 FNYEAQ. Written as DNA, the CDR3 is TGTGCCAGCAGCTCCGGGACGGGGAACACTGAAGCTTTCTTT. Translated: CASSSGTGNTEAFF.

This rearrangement joins TRBV28 to TRBJ2-5, with a tentative D call TRBD2 (6 bases). Per germline, CDR1 MDHEN and CDR2 SYDVKM. The CDR3 is made up of 14 amino acids. Trimming left V 5 bases short and J 7 bases short, with 17 bases between. The CDR3 sequence is CASSTGLQIRTQYF. As DNA, the CDR3 is TGTGCCAGCAGTACGGGACTTCAGATACGGACCCAGTACTTC.

The CDR3 spells CAISESGGSYEQYF. CDR3 bases: TGTGCCATCAGTGAGTCGGGAGGGTCCTACGAGCAGTACTTC. V and J are TRBV10-3 and TRBJ2-7; 7 nucleotides line up with TRBD2. The CDR3 is made up of 14 amino acids. From germline, CDR1 is ENHRY and CDR2 SYGVKD. The V segment lost 0 bases and the J segment 1 base; nucleotides outside the gene matches: 0.

In its sample, this clone was seen once. V is TRBV6-6 and J is TRBJ2-7; 7 nucleotides line up with TRBD2. This CDR3 has 14 amino acids. Trimming removed 9 bases from V and 4 bases from J; junction bases left unmatched: 12. Germline loops: CDR1 MNHNY, CDR2 SVGAGI (reference sequence). The CDR3 nucleotides read TGTGCCAGTCGGTTCGGGCGGGAGCGGTACGAGCAGTACTTC. Translated: CASRFGRERYEQYF.

A single count supports this clone. The chain couples TRBV5-1 to TRBJ1-1, with a weak D call TRBD1 (5 bases). Trimming removed 0 bases from V and 4 bases from J, with 13 bases in between. This CDR3 has 15 residues. Germline values: CDR1 SGHRS, CDR2 YFSETQ. In DNA form, the CDR3 reads TGCGCCAGCAGCTTGGAGGGACTTCGTGGCACTGAAGCTTTCTTT. Its translation: CASSLEGLRGTEAFF.

V usage is TRBV30 and J usage is TRBJ1-1, with a weak D call TRBD1 (5 bases). The V end was cut by 8 bases, the J end by 1 base, with 14 bases between. CDR1 GTSNPN and CDR2 SVGIG come from the germline V gene (reference sequence). The CDR3 is made up of 13 amino acids. The CDR3 here is CAGGGVENTEAFF. In nucleotides, the CDR3 is TGTGCCGGGGGAGGGGTCGAGAACACTGAAGCTTTCTTT.

This clone occurred a few times. CDR3 nucleotides: TGTGCCAGCAGCTTACTTACAGGGCACACTGAAGCTTTCTTT. Translated, it gives CASSLLTGHTEAFF. The V call is TRBV11-2, the J call TRBJ1-1, with D possibly TRBD1 on 6 matching bases. V dropped 2 bases and J dropped 3 bases, with 10 bases sitting between them. The germline gives CDR1 SGHAT, CDR2 FQNNGV. This CDR3 is built from 14 residues.

This clone was picked up one time. V and J are TRBV5-4 and TRBJ1-6; D is uncertain. The CDR3 loop spans 16 amino acids. The V gene's germline CDR1 is SGHNT and CDR2 YYREEE (reference sequence). Trimming stripped 7 bases from V and 0 bases from J, with 14 bases between. CDR3 in amino acids: CASPGSAGSYNSPLHF. In DNA, the CDR3 is TGTGCCAGCCCCGGGTCGGCAGGCTCCTATAATTCACCCCTCCACTTT.

V usage is TRBV5-4 and J usage is TRBJ2-7; a possible D gene is TRBD2 (6 bases). The germline gives CDR1 SGHNT, CDR2 YYREEE (reference sequence). V lost 3 bases to trimming and J lost 3 bases, with 19 bases between them. The CDR3 has 16 residues. CDR3 sequence: CASSSSKGTEGYEQYF. CDR3 in DNA: TGTGCCAGCAGCTCCTCAAAGGGGACGGAGGGCTACGAGCAGTACTTC.

The DNA of the CDR3 is TGTGCCAGCAGCCAAGTCGTGGAATTCGGCTATGGCTACACCTTC. This sequence encodes CASSQVVEFGYGYTF. This chain links TRBV14 with TRBJ1-2; no definite D call. Germline V gene sequence: CDR1 SGHDN, CDR2 FVKESK. The CDR3 is made up of 15 amino acids. The V gene lost 1 base and the J gene lost 4 bases, with 13 bases spanning the gap.

The gene calls are TRBV19 and TRBJ2-2; 8 bases match TRBD1. Germline CDR1 is LNHDA and CDR2 is SQIVND (reference sequence). Trimming removed 10 bases from V and 2 bases from J; junction bases left unmatched: 9. The CDR3 spans 15 residues. The DNA for the CDR3 is TGTGCCACCCCAACCGGGACAGGAAACACCGGGGAGCTGTTTTTT. Translated: CATPTGTGNTGELFF.

V gene TRBV9 combines with J gene TRBJ1-1; tentatively, D is TRBD1 (6 bases). V was pared by 3 bases and J by 2 bases, with 11 bases between. In germline, CDR1 is SGDLS, CDR2 YYNGEE. The CDR3 extends over 14 amino acids. CDR3 in amino acids: CASSDRAGNTEAFF. CDR3 nucleotide sequence: TGTGCCAGCAGCGACAGGGCCGGAAACACTGAAGCTTTCTTT.

The chain recombines TRBV10-3 with TRBJ2-1, with a tentative D call TRBD2 (6 bases). Per germline, CDR1 ENHRY and CDR2 SYGVKD. The CDR3 length is 13 residues. V was cut by 4 bases and J by 6 bases, with 10 bases left in between. The DNA for the CDR3 is TGTGCCATCAGTGGTAGGGAGGCCAATGAGCAGTTCTTC. It specifies CAISGREANEQFF.

The chain joins TRBV19 to TRBJ1-5; 7 positions agree with TRBD1. Trimming took 6 bases from V and 3 from J; bases not matched to a gene: 8. The CDR3 runs 15 residues. The V gene's germline CDR1 is LNHDA and CDR2 SQIVND (reference sequence). Here the CDR3 DNA reads TGTGCCAGTAGCCAAGGACAGGTCCTCAATCAGCCCCAGCATTTT. It encodes CASSQGQVLNQPQHF.

The genes are TRBV29-1 and TRBJ2-7, with 8 bases lining up with TRBD1. V trimming: 4 bases; J trimming: 0 bases; junction bases outside the gene matches: 11. From germline, CDR1 is SQVTM and CDR2 ANQGSEA. This CDR3 comprises 16 residues. CDR3 bases: TGCAGCGTTGTGGACCCGACAGGGGTCCACTCCTACGAGCAGTACTTC. Translated, it gives CSVVDPTGVHSYEQYF.

This rearrangement joins TRBV5-6 to TRBJ2-1; D call uncertain. Looked up from germline, CDR1 is SGHDT and CDR2 is YYEEEE. The CDR3 covers 12 residues. V was shortened by 0 bases and J by 5 bases, with 3 bases between the two germline ends. The CDR3 DNA is TGTGCCAGCAGCTTGGAGCACAATGAGCAGTTCTTC. Protein: CASSLEHNEQFF.

V gene TRBV2 combines with J gene TRBJ2-3; the D is unclear. The germline CDR1 and CDR2 sequences are SNHLY and FYNNEI. Trimming cost V 6 bases and J 6 bases, with 16 bases left between them. The CDR3 length is 14 residues. CDR3 amino acids: CASRWAGDGDTQYF. DNA of the CDR3: TGTGCCAGCAGGTGGGCCGGTGACGGGGATACGCAGTATTTT.

The V gene is TRBV5-4, the J gene TRBJ2-3; tentatively, D is TRBD1 (6 bases). Germline V lookup: CDR1 SGHNT, CDR2 YYREEE (reference sequence). V lost 3 bases and J lost 1, with 9 bases in between. The CDR3 contains 14 residues. This CDR3 reads CASSSTGRTDTQYF. The CDR3, as DNA: TGTGCCAGCAGCTCGACAGGTCGCACAGATACGCAGTATTTT.

The chain joins TRBV21-1 to TRBJ2-3; the table assigns TRBD1, which was not confirmed against the DNA. TRBV21-1 is deemed a pseudogene. The CDR3 is 17 residues long. CDR3 bases: TGTGCCAGCAGCTCCATACACCCTCGAAATAACACAGATACGCAGTATTTT. Translated: CASSSIHPRNNTDTQYF.

The CDR3 DNA reads as TGTGCCAGCAGCTTAGGGCAGGGAGAAAACATTCAGTACTTC. It translates to CASSLGQGENIQYF. The chain couples TRBV7-2 to TRBJ2-4, with D tentatively TRBD1 or TRBD2 (5 bases each). This CDR3 spans 14 amino acids. Germline CDR1 is SGHTA and CDR2 is FQGNSA. Trimming cost V 1 base and J 5 bases, with 9 bases left between them. Looking up the rest from reference TRBV7-2 and TRBJ2-4 gives the full variable domain: GAGVSQSPSNKVTEKGKDVELRCDPISGHTALYWYRQSLGQGLEFLIYFQGNSAPDKSGLPSDRFSAERTGGSVSTLTIQRTQQEDSAVYLCASSLGQGENIQYFGAGTRLSVL.

This rearrangement joins TRBV27 to TRBJ1-6; a weak D match, TRBD1 (5 bases). The CDR3 spans 16 residues. Deletions cut 8 bases from V and 3 bases from J, with 17 bases between. Germline CDR1 MNHEY, CDR2 SMNVEV (reference sequence). CDR3 nucleotide sequence: TGTGCCAGCGGAATTTGGGGACCCTACTATAATTCACCCCTCCACTTT. Translation gives CASGIWGPYYNSPLHF.

The genes are TRBV27 and TRBJ2-7; D ambiguous. The CDR3 is 14 amino acids. Trimming pared 2 bases from V and 3 bases from J, leaving 11 bases between. Germline V lookup: CDR1 MNHEY, CDR2 SMNVEV (reference sequence). This chain's CDR3 is CASSLKGPNYEQYF. CDR3 nucleotide sequence: TGTGCCAGCAGTTTAAAGGGTCCCAACTACGAGCAGTACTTC.

J is TRBJ2-5 and V is TRBV25-1, with TRBD2 as a possible D gene (5 bases). Per germline, CDR1 MGHDK and CDR2 SYGVNS. The V gene lost 4 bases and the J gene lost 5 bases, with 8 bases spanning the gap. This CDR3 has 12 amino acids. CDR3 nucleotide sequence: TGTGCCAGCAGTGTTTGGGAGGAGACCCAGTACTTC. This encodes CASSVWEETQYF.

The table lists this clone with a count of one. The rearrangement uses TRBV28 and TRBJ1-5; TRBD1 matches 9 bases. This CDR3 region has 18 residues. Germline V gene lookup returns CDR1 MDHEN and CDR2 SYDVKM. The junction had 18 bases not matched to a gene; V was cut back by 5 bases and J by 7 bases. The CDR3 spells CASSQRYRGPAVGQPQHF. The CDR3 DNA reads as TGTGCCAGCAGTCAGAGGTACAGGGGGCCGGCTGTGGGGCAGCCCCAGCATTTT.

The V and J genes are TRBV6-5 and TRBJ2-5, with D unclear. CDR3 length: 13 amino acids. Germline values: CDR1 MNHEY, CDR2 SVGAGI. V lost 6 bases, J lost 3 bases, and 11 bases lay in between. The CDR3 spells CASSSDWKETQYF. The CDR3 DNA reads as TGTGCCAGCAGCTCCGACTGGAAAGAGACCCAGTACTTC.

V and J are TRBV5-1 and TRBJ2-5; 7 positions match TRBD2. V lost 4 bases, J lost 4 bases, and 13 bases stayed unmatched. Germline V gene sequence: CDR1 SGHRS, CDR2 YFSETQ. The CDR3 extends over 16 amino acids. Written as DNA, the CDR3 is TGCGCCAGCAGCCCTGGACTAGTGAGTGGGGGAGAGACCCAGTACTTC. This codes for CASSPGLVSGGETQYF.